One sample yielded the 18 T cell receptor beta chains listed below, sequenced in a study of OX40 agonist ivuxolimab in advanced cancers. Assay: immunoSEQ multiplex PCR; the TCRdb copy retains only in-frame clones and omits some. The repertoire includes about 46,000 clones, around nine tenths of them detected once, and approximately 10% sits in the top ten. Material: CD4+ or CD8+ T cells sorted from blood, obtained in a trial of the OX40 agonist ivuxolimab. Receptors were obtained from an adult with an advanced solid tumor such as melanoma, head and neck, liver or kidney cancer.

In DNA form, the CDR3 reads TGTGCCAGCAGCTTATTCCCAAGCTCTGGGGCCAACGTCCTGACTTTC. Translation gives CASSLFPSSGANVLTF. The gene calls are TRBV7-9 and TRBJ2-6; D is ambiguous. V lost 2 bases and J 0 bases, leaving 8 bases between the germline ends. The CDR3 is 16 residues long. CDR1 is SEHNR and CDR2 is FQNEAQ in the germline V gene (reference sequence).

The V call is TRBV5-1, the J call TRBJ1-2; D perhaps matches TRBD1 (5 bases). Trimming left V 3 bases short and J 3 bases short, with 12 bases between. The germline V gene encodes CDR1 SGHRS and CDR2 YFSETQ. This CDR3 contains 14 residues. CDR3 coding DNA: TGCGCCAGCAGCTGGCAGGGCGCTCACTATGGCTACACCTTC. It encodes CASSWQGAHYGYTF.

The chain uses TRBV18 and TRBJ2-3; D perhaps matches TRBD2 (5 bases). There are 16 residues in the CDR3. V gave up 1 base and J gave up 0 bases, with 11 bases separating them. The germline CDR1 and CDR2 sequences are KGHSH and LQKENI. Here the CDR3 DNA reads TGTGCCAGCTCACCACGCGATCCGGGGAGCACAGATACGCAGTATTTT. This codes for CASSPRDPGSTDTQYF.

Only a few counts were recorded for this clone. This chain links TRBV7-8 with TRBJ2-1; 8 bases line up with TRBD2. The germline V gene encodes CDR1 SGHVS and CDR2 FQNEAQ. CDR3 length: 16 residues. The V segment lost 0 bases and the J segment 8 bases; nucleotides outside the gene matches: 9. CDR3 in DNA: TGTGCCAGCAGCTTAGCGGGAAGCGGGAGTTTTTATGAGCAGTTCTTC. Translation: CASSLAGSGSFYEQFF.

This clone turned up a few times. The gene calls are TRBV7-9 and TRBJ1-2; D is perhaps TRBD1 (5 bases). In germline, CDR1 is SEHNR, CDR2 FQNEAQ (reference sequence). Trimming left V 2 bases short and J 4 bases short, with 8 bases between. This CDR3 spans 13 amino acids. Written as DNA, the CDR3 is TGTGCCAGCAGCTTACCAGGGCTCTATGGCTACACCTTC. This encodes CASSLPGLYGYTF. The full variable domain, with the rest looked up from reference TRBV7-9 and TRBJ1-2, is DTGVSQNPRHKITKRGQNVTFRCDPISEHNRLYWYRQTLGQGPEFLTYFQNEAQLEKSRLLSDRFSAERPKGSFSTLEIQRTEQGDSAMYLCASSLPGLYGYTFGSGTRLTVV.

The gene calls are TRBV6-6 and TRBJ2-7; 9 nucleotides align to TRBD1. This CDR3 has 15 amino acids. V lost 4 bases to trimming and J lost 5 bases; unmatched junction nucleotides: 9. Germline values: CDR1 MNHNY, CDR2 SVGAGI (reference sequence). Written as DNA, the CDR3 is TGTGCCAGCAGTTGGGCGGGACAGGGTGGGCACGAGCAGTACTTC. It yields the protein CASSWAGQGGHEQYF.

The sample holds a few counts of this clone. This chain uses TRBV16 with TRBJ1-6; D may be TRBD1 (5 bases). Deletions cut 0 bases from V and 6 bases from J, with 15 bases between. CDR1 is KGHSY, CDR2 FQNENV, per germline. This CDR3 is built from 17 residues. CDR3 sequence reads: CASSQSEGLSSNSPLHF. The DNA of the CDR3 is TGTGCCAGCAGCCAATCAGAGGGACTGAGCAGTAATTCACCCCTCCACTTT.

The chain combines TRBV28 with TRBJ2-7; D is unclear. Germline-derived CDR1 and CDR2 are MDHEN and SYDVKM. The germline V and J ends were trimmed by 4 bases and 3 bases, with 7 bases remaining between them. There are 12 residues in the CDR3. CDR3 loop: CASSWPGYEQYF. The CDR3 DNA sequence: TGTGCCAGCAGTTGGCCAGGCTACGAGCAGTACTTC.

This clone was counted only a few times. The chain links TRBV11-2 to TRBJ1-4, with D possibly matching TRBD1 (6 bases). The germline V gene has CDR1 SGHAT and CDR2 FQNNGV. Trimming removed 2 bases at V and 1 base at J, with 11 bases between. This CDR3 contains 16 residues. CDR3 amino acids: CASSLWGPQTNEKLFF. DNA of the CDR3: TGTGCCAGCAGCTTATGGGGGCCTCAAACTAATGAAAAACTGTTTTTT.

This chain uses TRBV4-1 with TRBJ2-1; TRBD1 or TRBD2 may be the D gene (6 bases each). The CDR3 runs 17 residues. Germline lookup yields CDR1 MGHRA and CDR2 YSYEKL. Between the trimmed V and J ends, which lost 0 bases and 8 bases, there was a span of 20 bases. The CDR3 is CASSQEGGLGGSDEQFF. CDR3 DNA: TGCGCCAGCAGCCAAGAGGGGGGCCTAGGAGGTTCAGATGAGCAGTTCTTC.

The V and J genes are TRBV9 and TRBJ2-2; 13 nucleotides align to TRBD2. Germline V gives CDR1 SGDLS, CDR2 YYNGEE. After removal of 6 bases from V and 5 bases from J, the junction contained 7 bases not matched to a gene. This CDR3 comprises 16 residues. CDR3 sequence (DNA): TGTGCCAGCACCGACGGACTAGCGGGAGAGACCGGGGAGCTGTTTTTT. Translating it yields CASTDGLAGETGELFF.

J is TRBJ1-6 and V is TRBV4-2; 8 bases are a match to TRBD1. The CDR3 consists of 17 residues. The ends lost 0 bases at V and 6 bases at J; junction bases unmatched: 7. The germline V gene has CDR1 LGHNA and CDR2 YNFKEQ. The CDR3 bases are TGTGCCAGCAGCCAAGATTTCCGGCAGGGGGCTAATTCACCCCTCCACTTT. Its protein product is CASSQDFRQGANSPLHF.

The chain is built from TRBV19 and TRBJ1-5; D not resolved. CDR1 LNHDA and CDR2 SQIVND come from the germline V gene (reference sequence). CDR3 length equals 15 residues. V lost 4 bases and J 2 bases, leaving 12 bases between the germline ends. CDR3 in amino acids: CASSKGSGGNQPQHF. For the CDR3, the DNA is TGTGCCAGTAGTAAGGGCTCGGGTGGCAATCAGCCCCAGCATTTT.

There are a few counts of this clone. The rearrangement uses TRBV7-2 and TRBJ1-6; no clear D gene. The V and J ends lost 2 bases and 8 bases respectively, with 16 bases between them. The CDR3 totals 16 residues. Looked up from germline, CDR1 is SGHTA and CDR2 is FQGNSA. This chain's CDR3 is CASSLRPGARDSPLHF. CDR3 DNA: TGTGCCAGCAGCTTACGACCAGGAGCTCGGGATTCACCCCTCCACTTT.

This sequence joins TRBV27 and TRBJ1-5, with D hard to call. The CDR3 spans 13 residues. V lost 5 bases and J 0 bases, leaving 5 bases between the germline ends. Germline V gene sequence: CDR1 MNHEY, CDR2 SMNVEV (reference sequence). The CDR3 here is CASSPYSNQPQHF. DNA of the CDR3: TGTGCCAGCAGTCCTTATAGCAATCAGCCCCAGCATTTT.

The chain links TRBV5-1 to TRBJ1-2; D is unresolved. Trimming took 0 bases from V and 2 from J, leaving 14 bases between them. Per germline, CDR1 SGHRS and CDR2 YFSETQ. The CDR3 has 16 amino acids. CDR3 DNA: TGCGCCAGCAGCTTGGGGTTCGCGCAAACGAACTATGGCTACACCTTC. It yields the protein CASSLGFAQTNYGYTF.

The chain combines TRBV2 with TRBJ2-2; 10 positions agree with TRBD1. CDR1 and CDR2 (germline): SNHLY, FYNNEI. CDR3 size: 16 residues. V shed 0 bases and J 3 bases; nucleotides not matched to a gene: 1. The CDR3, as DNA: TGTGCCAGCAGTGAAGCGGACAGGGGGTACACCGGGGAGCTGTTTTTT. This sequence encodes CASSEADRGYTGELFF.

This clone was counted a single time. The chain carries TRBV4-1 and TRBJ2-2, with 14 bases identical to TRBD2. The germline CDR1 and CDR2 sequences are MGHRA and YSYEKL. This CDR3 is 20 amino acids long. The trim removed 3 bases at V and 4 bases at J, leaving 13 bases unmatched. CDR3 sequence reads: CASSQGAGTSGRQVTGELFF. CDR3 DNA sequence: TGCGCCAGCAGCCAGGGTGCCGGGACTAGCGGGAGACAGGTCACCGGGGAGCTGTTTTTT.